Presented here are 16 T cell receptor beta chains from one specimen sequenced in a study of blood T cell repertoires in COVID-19. TCRdb's copy holds only in-frame clones and misses some; the assay was immunoSEQ multiplex PCR. This table has about 85,000 clones, 90% appearing once. The sample comprised peripheral blood. The receptor source for this set is a woman of 80 years or more with active or convalescent COVID-19.

This clone has a handful of counts. V and J are TRBV27 and TRBJ2-7; D is perhaps TRBD1 (6 bases). CDR3 length: 15 residues. Germline CDR1 is MNHEY and CDR2 is SMNVEV (reference sequence). V gave up 0 bases and J gave up 4 bases, with 13 bases separating them. The CDR3 DNA reads as TGTGCCAGCAGTTTATCGATGGGACAACAATACGAGCAGTACTTC. This translates into CASSLSMGQQYEQYF.

This chain uses TRBV6-2 or TRBV6-3 with TRBJ2-6, with TRBD1 matching 8 bases. The CDR3 spans 20 residues. Germline CDR1 reads MNHEY; CDR2 reads SVGEGT. V shed 1 base, J shed 1 base, and the junction held 12 bases outside the gene matches. The CDR3 here is CASSYLTGAPALSGANVLTF. The CDR3 nucleotides are TGTGCCAGCAGTTACTTGACAGGGGCACCGGCTCTATCTGGGGCCAACGTCCTGACTTTC.

The sample holds a few counts of this clone. The chain joins TRBV7-2 to TRBJ1-1; D may be TRBD1 (6 bases). CDR1 is SGHTA and CDR2 is FQGNSA in the germline V gene. The CDR3 length is 14 residues. Trimming left V 6 bases short and J 0 bases short, with 11 bases between. DNA of the CDR3: TGTGCCAGCAGTACCGACAGGCTGAACACTGAAGCTTTCTTT. Translating it yields CASSTDRLNTEAFF.

The rearrangement uses TRBV2 and TRBJ2-7; D unclear. Per germline, CDR1 SNHLY and CDR2 FYNNEI. Trimming pared 0 bases from V and 6 bases from J, leaving 3 bases between. The CDR3 has 11 residues. Here the CDR3 reads CASSEALEQYF. CDR3 nucleotides: TGTGCCAGCAGTGAAGCCCTCGAGCAGTACTTC. The full variable domain, completed using reference TRBV2 and TRBJ2-7, is EPEVTQTPSHQVTQMGQEVILRCVPISNHLYFYWYRQILGQKVEFLVSFYNNEISEKSEIFDDQFSVERPDGSNFTLKIRSTKLEDSAMYFCASSEALEQYFGPGTRLTVT.

The chain carries TRBV28 and TRBJ1-3; D might be TRBD1 (6 bases). V shed 6 bases and J shed 2 bases, with 17 bases lying between them. Germline assignment: CDR1 MDHEN and CDR2 SYDVKM. The CDR3 consists of 16 residues. Written as DNA, the CDR3 is TGTGCCAGCAGGGACCGAGGACAGACCCCTGGAAACACCATATATTTT. Translation: CASRDRGQTPGNTIYF.

The V call is TRBV28, the J call TRBJ1-3; 7 bases fit TRBD1. This CDR3 region has 15 residues. The trim removed 11 bases at V and 0 bases at J, leaving 10 bases unmatched. Looked up from germline, CDR1 is MDHEN and CDR2 is SYDVKM. The CDR3 bases are TGTGCCGTCAGGAACCGGGACAGCTCTGGAAACACCATATATTTT. Translated, it gives CAVRNRDSSGNTIYF.

The chain uses TRBV28 and TRBJ1-5, with D uncertain. The germline V gene encodes CDR1 MDHEN and CDR2 SYDVKM. The CDR3 contains 14 residues. Trimming took off 2 bases at V and 5 bases at J, with 10 bases between the two ends. The CDR3 loop is CASSLEGFYQPQHF. The CDR3 nucleotides are TGTGCCAGCAGTTTAGAGGGATTCTATCAGCCCCAGCATTTT.

This chain joins TRBV7-2 and TRBJ2-5; 9 nucleotides align to TRBD2. V shed 5 bases, J shed 5 bases, and the junction held 6 bases outside the gene matches. Per germline, CDR1 SGHTA and CDR2 FQGNSA. The CDR3 runs to 14 residues. CDR3 nucleotide sequence: TGTGCCAGCAGCCGCCAGCGGGAGGTTGAGACCCAGTACTTC. This gives the protein CASSRQREVETQYF.

V is TRBV5-4 and J is TRBJ2-7; D is possibly TRBD1 (5 bases). This CDR3 is built from 13 residues. The germline V and J ends were trimmed by 0 bases and 5 bases, with 9 bases remaining between them. Germline-derived CDR1 and CDR2 are SGHNT and YYREEE (reference sequence). DNA for the CDR3: TGTGCCAGCAGCTTGGATCGCAGGGACGAGCAGTACTTC. It translates to CASSLDRRDEQYF.

V is TRBV3-1 (or the pseudogene TRBV3-2) and J is TRBJ1-5, with D perhaps TRBD1 (6 bases). CDR1 and CDR2 (germline): LGHDT, YNNKEL (reference sequence). This CDR3 region has 13 residues. Trimming took off 2 bases at V and 5 bases at J, with 7 bases between the two ends. This CDR3 reads CASSQSGDQPQHF. The DNA of the CDR3 is TGTGCCAGCAGCCAATCAGGGGATCAGCCCCAGCATTTT.

The rearrangement joins TRBV28 to TRBJ1-6; maybe TRBD1 (6 bases). CDR3 length: 16 residues. The V and J ends lost 5 bases and 7 bases respectively, with 18 bases between them. Germline loops: CDR1 MDHEN, CDR2 SYDVKM. The CDR3 DNA follows: TGTGCCAGCAGTCCGACGACAGGCTTGCAGAATTCACCCCTCCACTTT. This translates into CASSPTTGLQNSPLHF.

This chain connects TRBV9 to TRBJ2-1, with a possible D match to TRBD2 (5 bases). Per germline, CDR1 SGDLS and CDR2 YYNGEE. Trimming removed 4 bases at V and 8 bases at J, with 25 bases between. CDR3 size: 17 residues. CDR3 sequence reads: CASSPRPGGLVVYEQFF. The CDR3 DNA reads as TGTGCCAGCAGCCCTCGACCTGGCGGGTTGGTCGTCTATGAGCAGTTCTTC.

This clone was picked up one time. The chain links TRBV7-8 to TRBJ2-2; D not resolved. The CDR3 spans 13 residues. V was pared by 3 bases and J by 0 bases, with 2 bases between. Germline CDR1 reads SGHVS; CDR2 reads FQNEAQ. DNA for the CDR3: TGTGCCAGCAGCTTCGCGAACACCGGGGAGCTGTTTTTT. This codes for CASSFANTGELFF. Full variable domain (missing parts from reference TRBV7-8 and TRBJ2-2): GAGVSQSPRYKVAKRGQDVALRCDPISGHVSLFWYQQALGQGPEFLTYFQNEAQLDKSGLPSDRFFAERPEGSVSTLKIQRTQQEDSAVYLCASSFANTGELFFGEGSRLTVL.

The chain is built from TRBV6-1 and TRBJ1-2; weak D call: TRBD1 (6 bases). The CDR3 loop spans 13 amino acids. The germline CDR1 and CDR2 sequences are MNHNS and SASEGT. Trimming stripped 3 bases from V and 1 base from J, with 6 bases between. The CDR3 loop is CASSEDSNYGYTF. The CDR3 DNA is TGTGCCAGCAGTGAGGACAGTAACTATGGCTACACCTTC.

J is TRBJ2-7 and V is TRBV28; 13 positions match TRBD2. Germline V CDR1 and CDR2: MDHEN, SYDVKM. This CDR3 has 16 residues. V trimming: 4 bases; J trimming: 3 bases; junction bases outside the gene matches: 6. The CDR3 sequence is CASSSWTSGSLYEQYF. CDR3 sequence (DNA): TGTGCCAGCAGTTCCTGGACTAGCGGGAGCCTCTACGAGCAGTACTTC.

The chain carries TRBV29-1 and TRBJ2-3; perhaps TRBD2 as D (6 bases). V gave up 3 bases and J gave up 5 bases, with 12 bases separating them. The CDR3 runs 13 residues. Germline V lookup: CDR1 SQVTM, CDR2 ANQGSEA. In nucleotides, the CDR3 is TGCAGCGTTGACGGGAGAGGTATAGATACGCAGTATTTT. Protein product: CSVDGRGIDTQYF.